These T cell receptor beta chains were read from a single sample in a study of blood T cell repertoires in COVID-19. Sequencing used immunoSEQ multiplex PCR; TCRdb keeps in-frame clones, though not all of them. The sample records more than 40,000 clones, roughly 80% being singletons. The sample consisted of peripheral blood. These TCRs come from a middle-aged man with acute or convalescent COVID-19. The CDR3 runs from the conserved cysteine through the conserved F or W. The D gene is left open where the match is weak. Clone size is stated in some rows and not others, as once, few, many or a class when expanded.

d_gene	abundance	v_gene	j_gene	CDR3nt	CDR3aa
.	.	TRBV4-2	TRBJ2-2	TGTGCCAGCAGCCAAGACCTCGAGCGGGAGCTGTTTTTT	CASSQDLERELFF
TRBD2	few	TRBV7-9	TRBJ2-5	TGTGCCAGCAGCTTAGACGGGGGGTACCAAGAGACCCAGTACTTC	CASSLDGGYQETQYF
.	once	TRBV5-1	TRBJ1-4	TGCGCCAGCAGCCCGAGCCGGGACAACGAAAAACTGTTTTTT	CASSPSRDNEKLFF
.	.	TRBV28	TRBJ2-7	TGTGCCAGCAGTTTAGGCGGACACAGCTCCTACGAGCAGTACTTC	CASSLGGHSSYEQYF
TRBD1	.	TRBV6-5	TRBJ2-7	TGTGCCAGCAGTCGGGACAGGGCCTACGAGCAGTACTTC	CASSRDRAYEQYF
TRBD2	.	TRBV14	TRBJ2-1	TGTGCCAGCAGCCACCAACTAGCGGGAAGTGATGAGCAGTTCTTC	CASSHQLAGSDEQFF
TRBD2	.	TRBV5-4	TRBJ2-1	TGTGCCAGCAGCTTTAGCGGGGGGCCCTACAATGAGCAGTTCTTC	CASSFSGGPYNEQFF
TRBD2	large	TRBV19	TRBJ2-7	TGTGCCAGTAGTAAGCCGGGGACTAGGGTCCACGAGCAGTACTTC	CASSKPGTRVHEQYF
.	.	TRBV6-2/TRBV6-3	TRBJ2-3	TGTGCCAGCAGTAGGGGGTGGGGAGATACGCAGTATTTT	CASSRGWGDTQYF
.	.	TRBV2	TRBJ2-7	TGTGCCAGCAGTGAAATAGTGGGGGCTACAACTTCCTACGAGCAGTACTTC	CASSEIVGATTSYEQYF
.	.	TRBV11-2	TRBJ2-7	TGTGCCAGCAGCCCCCTCGACAGGCGATGGGAGCAGTACTTC	CASSPLDRRWEQYF
TRBD1	.	TRBV28	TRBJ1-1	TGTGCCAGCAGTTTATTAGATTGGTATGGGACAGCATCCACTGAAGCTTTCTTT	CASSLLDWYGTASTEAFF
.	.	TRBV5-4	TRBJ1-2	TGTGCCAGCAGCCCTAGGTCCGGGAACTATGGCTACACCTTC	CASSPRSGNYGYTF
.	.	TRBV2	TRBJ1-6	TGTGCCGCCCAACAGGGAGAAAATTCACCCCTCCACTTT	CAAQQGENSPLHF
.	.	TRBV27	TRBJ2-7	TGTGCCAGCAGTTCTTACGAGCAGTACTTC	CASSSYEQYF
.	once	TRBV5-1	TRBJ2-7	TGCGCCAGCAGTCAAATGGGATGGGACTCGGGGTCCTACGAGCAGTACTTC	CASSQMGWDSGSYEQYF
TRBD1	.	TRBV6-5	TRBJ2-7	TGTGCCAGCCATGACAGGGGCAACGAGCAGTACTTC	CASHDRGNEQYF
TRBD1	.	TRBV19	TRBJ2-7	TGTGCCAGTAGTATTCGTCGGGACAGGGGGCAGAGGCAGTACTTC	CASSIRRDRGQRQYF
TRBD2	.	TRBV5-1	TRBJ2-1	TGCGCCAGCAGCTCGGGACTAGATAATGAGCAGTTCTTC	CASSSGLDNEQFF
TRBD1	once	TRBV5-1	TRBJ1-1	TGCGCCAGCAGCTTGGGGGACAGGGGACAGAACACTGAAGCTTTCTTT	CASSLGDRGQNTEAFF
TRBD1	.	TRBV28	TRBJ1-2	TGTGCCAGCAGTTTATATGGGACAGGGACCAATGGCTACACCTTC	CASSLYGTGTNGYTF
.	.	TRBV11-1	TRBJ2-3	TGTGCCAGCAGCCCAGGACTTATCCCAGATACGCAGTATTTT	CASSPGLIPDTQYF
TRBD2	.	TRBV29-1	TRBJ2-1	TGCAGCGTTGGCGGGACTAGCGGGAGTGGGTACAATGAGCAGTTCTTC	CSVGGTSGSGYNEQFF
.	.	TRBV27	TRBJ1-6	TGTGCCAGCAGTGCCAGGGGCAGCTCCTATAATTCACCCCTCCACTTT	CASSARGSSYNSPLHF